Following are 10 T cell receptor beta chains from one sample sequenced in a study of shared clonotypes between healthy human individuals. Assay used: immunoSEQ multiplex PCR; TCRdb lists only in-frame clones, some missing. Of some 200,000 clones listed, just over 65% are singletons. Sequenced material: memory CD4+ T cells sorted from blood. Subset of the sample: CD45RA-negative fraction. The source of these receptors is a man aged 30-40 years in good health.

This clone was recorded at least ten times. J is TRBJ1-2 and V is TRBV6-5; the D gene is possibly TRBD1 (5 bases). CDR3 length equals 13 residues. The V gene lost 6 bases and the J gene lost 5 bases, with 13 bases spanning the gap. CDR1 and CDR2 (germline): MNHEY, SVGAGI. CDR3 residues: CASSSRQIYGYTF. The DNA for the CDR3 is TGTGCCAGCAGCTCCCGACAGATTTATGGCTACACCTTC.

The chain is built from TRBV5-6 and TRBJ1-2; D may be TRBD1 (5 bases). Germline CDR1 and CDR2: SGHDT and YYEEEE. Deletions cut 3 bases from V and 6 bases from J, with 15 bases between. This CDR3 has 14 residues. CDR3 region: CASSSTLARDGYTF. Written as DNA, the CDR3 is TGTGCCAGCAGCTCTACCCTGGCCAGGGATGGCTACACCTTC.

This clone showed up just a few times. The junction and the germline gene differ at one end; a read error may be behind it. CDR3 nucleotide sequence: TGCAGTGCTTTTACTAGCGGGAGTCGTAACTTC. Translation: CSAFTSGSRNF. J is TRBJ2-4 and V is TRBV20-1; 11 nucleotides agree with TRBD2. CDR1 DFQATT and CDR2 SNEGSKA come from the germline V gene (reference sequence). This CDR3 has 11 amino acids.

This chain connects TRBV7-2 to TRBJ1-5; no clear D. Trimming pared 5 bases from V and 0 bases from J, leaving 8 bases between. Germline V gives CDR1 SGHTA, CDR2 FQGNSA. There are 14 residues in the CDR3. The CDR3 spells CASSPGLSNQPQHF. CDR3 DNA sequence: TGTGCCAGCAGCCCCGGTCTTAGCAATCAGCCCCAGCATTTT.

The chain joins TRBV18 to TRBJ2-5; no clear D. The V gene lost 5 bases and the J gene lost 4 bases, with 8 bases spanning the gap. Germline CDR1 reads KGHSH; CDR2 reads LQKENI. This CDR3 is 12 amino acids long. The CDR3 sequence: CASSSIGETQYF. CDR3 in DNA: TGTGCCAGCTCATCCATAGGAGAGACCCAGTACTTC.

As to this clone: The junction departs from germline at one end; a sequencing error may be responsible. The chain links TRBV29-1 to TRBJ1-4; maybe TRBD1 (6 bases). CDR1 is SQVTM, CDR2 ANQGSEA, per germline. The CDR3 covers 15 residues. The CDR3 loop is CSAEINRDIGEKLFF. CDR3 DNA sequence: TGCAGCGCTGAAATCAACCGGGACATAGGGGAAAAACTGTTTTTT. Using reference TRBV29-1 and TRBJ1-4 for the parts outside the CDR3, the full variable domain is SAVISQKPSRDICQRGTSLTIQCQVDSQVTMMFWYRQQPGQSLTLIATANQGSEATYESGFVIDKFPISRPNLTFSTLTVSNMSPEDSSIYLCSAEINRDIGEKLFFGSGTQLSVL.

This rearrangement joins TRBV4-3 to TRBJ2-3; D may be TRBD2 (6 bases). The V and J ends lost 1 base and 1 base respectively, with 9 bases between them. Germline values: CDR1 LGHNA, CDR2 YSLEER. The CDR3 sequence is 15 residues long. The CDR3 region has the DNA TGCGCCAGCAGCCAAGCGGGAGATGGCACAGATACGCAGTATTTT. Its protein product is CASSQAGDGTDTQYF.

The chain recombines TRBV2 with TRBJ2-1, with 7 bases fitting TRBD1. The CDR3 covers 14 residues. Trimming removed 7 bases from V and 7 bases from J; junction bases left unmatched: 10. CDR1 is SNHLY and CDR2 is FYNNEI in the germline V gene. CDR3 amino acids: CASTRQGIMNEQFF. The CDR3 DNA reads TGTGCCAGCACTCGACAGGGCATTATGAATGAGCAGTTCTTC.

Here the CDR3 reads CASTPRANSYEQYF. The CDR3 nucleotides are TGTGCCAGCACCCCAAGGGCCAATTCCTACGAGCAGTACTTC. This chain uses TRBV2 with TRBJ2-7; D is unclear. Germline CDR1 and CDR2: SNHLY and FYNNEI. This CDR3 is 14 amino acids long. Trimming stripped 7 bases from V and 1 base from J, with 14 bases between.

This clone was counted once. V usage is TRBV11-3 and J usage is TRBJ1-1; D is ambiguous. CDR1 and CDR2 from the germline V gene are SGHNT and YENEEA. The germline V and J ends were trimmed by 1 base and 7 bases, with 4 bases remaining between them. The CDR3 is 11 residues long. The CDR3: CASSLGYEAFF. The CDR3 nucleotides are TGTGCCAGCAGCTTAGGGTATGAAGCTTTCTTT.